This entry lists 32 T cell receptor beta chains sequenced from one sample in a study of cytomegalovirus exposure and HLA in healthy donors. The PCR had 60 Vbeta and 13 Jbeta primers. TCRdb's copy holds only in-frame clones and misses some; the assay was immunoSEQ multiplex PCR. The sample gives more than 95,000 clones, nearly 15% of which show up once; more than 0.8% is in the top ten. The sample taken for sequencing was PBMCs. Receptors were obtained from a female donor in good health and CMV-seronegative.

This chain links TRBV11-1 with TRBJ2-6; a possible D gene is TRBD1 (6 bases). This CDR3 is 17 amino acids long. V was clipped by 5 bases and J by 0 bases, with 14 bases between them. Germline V gene data show CDR1 as SGHAT and CDR2 as FQDESV (reference sequence). In DNA form, the CDR3 reads TGTGCCAGCAGCCTCTCGACAGGAGGCTCTGGGGCCAACGTCCTGACTTTC. Residues: CASSLSTGGSGANVLTF.

J is TRBJ1-5 and V is TRBV2; unclear D gene. V gave up 0 bases and J gave up 0 bases, with 6 bases separating them. Germline CDR1 and CDR2: SNHLY and FYNNEI. The CDR3 spans 15 residues. CDR3 loop: CASSEANNSNQPQHF. The DNA for the CDR3 is TGTGCCAGCAGTGAAGCTAATAATAGCAATCAGCCCCAGCATTTT.

This clone was seen a handful of times. The chain has TRBV7-2 and TRBJ2-6, with D perhaps matching TRBD1 (6 bases). CDR3 size: 18 residues. Germline V gene lookup returns CDR1 SGHTA and CDR2 FQGNSA. Trimming shortened V by 2 bases and J by 0 bases, and 14 bases separated the two germline ends. The CDR3 loop is CASSLFGNRDSGANVLTF. DNA for the CDR3: TGTGCCAGCAGCTTATTCGGTAACAGGGACTCTGGGGCCAACGTCCTGACTTTC.

The CDR3 DNA follows: TGTGCCAGCACCCGATCACAGGGAGCTAACTATGGCTACACCTTC. Encoded protein: CASTRSQGANYGYTF. The rearrangement uses TRBV7-9 and TRBJ1-2, with D tentatively TRBD1 (6 bases). V dropped 7 bases and J dropped 0 bases, with 15 bases sitting between them. Germline assignment: CDR1 SEHNR and CDR2 FQNEAQ (reference sequence). CDR3 length equals 15 residues.

This clone was detected a few times. This sequence joins TRBV6-5 and TRBJ2-5, with 7 nucleotides matching TRBD2. Per germline, CDR1 MNHEY and CDR2 SVGAGI. Unmatched junction bases numbered 12, after V lost 9 bases and J lost 5 bases. The CDR3 runs to 14 residues. The CDR3 spells CASCRGRAWETQYF. As DNA, the CDR3 is TGTGCCAGTTGCAGAGGGAGGGCCTGGGAGACCCAGTACTTC.

In its sample, this clone was seen a few times. V gene TRBV5-4 combines with J gene TRBJ2-7, with 11 bases matching TRBD2. After removal of 3 bases from V and 4 bases from J, the junction contained 6 bases not matched to a gene. Germline loops: CDR1 SGHNT, CDR2 YYREEE (reference sequence). The CDR3 totals 15 residues. The CDR3 DNA follows: TGTGCCAGCAGCTATAGCGGGGGGGGACATTACGAGCAGTACTTC. Translated: CASSYSGGGHYEQYF.

The chain has TRBV7-7 and TRBJ2-5; D call uncertain. Germline V CDR1 and CDR2: SSHAT, FNYEAQ (reference sequence). The CDR3 sequence is 13 residues long. The CDR3 nucleotides are TGTGCTACCACCGAGTTCCGGCAAGAGACCCAGTACTTC. It specifies CATTEFRQETQYF.

V and J are TRBV29-1 and TRBJ2-5; possibly TRBD2 for D (5 bases). The J call may be in error: the DNA end matches TRBJ2-7 better. The CDR3 is 14 amino acids. Germline V gene lookup returns CDR1 SQVTM and CDR2 ANQGSEA. The CDR3 bases are TGCAGCGTTGAAGCTACTAGTGGATCCTACGAGCAGTACTTC. Protein: CSVEATSGSYEQYF.

The chain has TRBV29-1 and TRBJ1-2, with D unresolved. Germline CDR1 reads SQVTM; CDR2 reads ANQGSEA. V was cut by 4 bases and J by 7 bases, with 16 bases left in between. This CDR3 is 13 amino acids long. CDR3 DNA: TGCAGCGTTGTGGCAGCGGGCGGAGGTGGCTACACCTTC. This sequence encodes CSVVAAGGGGYTF.

V gene TRBV4-3 combines with J gene TRBJ1-4, with D maybe TRBD1 (6 bases). This CDR3 is built from 16 residues. V was trimmed by 0 bases and J by 10 bases, leaving 18 bases between them. Germline CDR1 is LGHNA and CDR2 is YSLEER. CDR3 nucleotides: TGCGCCAGCAGCCAAGATCTGTTTGGGAAGGGGGTAAAACTGTTTTTT. Translation gives CASSQDLFGKGVKLFF.

A few counts support this clone. The rearrangement links TRBV6-4 to TRBJ2-3; 8 bases match TRBD2. This CDR3 has 15 amino acids. The germline gives CDR1 MRHNA, CDR2 SNTAGT. After removal of 6 bases from V and 0 bases from J, the junction contained 5 bases not matched to a gene. CDR3 sequence (DNA): TGTGCCAGCAGCTCGGGGGGGCGAAGCACAGATACGCAGTATTTT. This encodes CASSSGGRSTDTQYF.

The rearrangement joins TRBV6-5 to TRBJ2-5, with 7 positions matching TRBD1. The V and J ends lost 2 bases and 5 bases, in that order; junction bases with no gene match: 5. The germline V gene has CDR1 MNHEY and CDR2 SVGAGI. The CDR3 is 14 residues long. The CDR3 loop reads CASSYKGARETQYF. CDR3 sequence (DNA): TGTGCCAGCAGTTACAAGGGGGCGCGTGAGACCCAGTACTTC.

This clone was seen a handful of times. The chain links TRBV7-8 to TRBJ2-5; 7 bases map to TRBD1. This CDR3 is built from 15 residues. The V gene's germline CDR1 is SGHVS and CDR2 FQNEAQ. Trimming took 5 bases from V and 2 from J; bases not matched to a gene: 8. The CDR3 DNA reads TGTGCCAGCAGCCTACCGGGACAGCCTCAAGAGACCCAGTACTTC. The encoded protein is CASSLPGQPQETQYF. Filled out from reference TRBV7-8 and TRBJ2-5, the complete variable domain reads GAGVSQSPRYKVAKRGQDVALRCDPISGHVSLFWYQQALGQGPEFLTYFQNEAQLDKSGLPSDRFFAERPEGSVSTLKIQRTQQEDSAVYLCASSLPGQPQETQYFGPGTRLLVL.

J is TRBJ2-7 and V is TRBV30, with no clear D. The germline V gene encodes CDR1 GTSNPN and CDR2 SVGIG (reference sequence). This CDR3 contains 13 residues. Trimming removed 1 base at V and 4 bases at J, with 11 bases between. The CDR3 DNA reads TGTGCCTGGAGTGAAACCGTACTGTACGAGCAGTACTTC. It yields the protein CAWSETVLYEQYF.

This chain links TRBV5-1 with TRBJ1-3, with 10 bases lining up with TRBD1. Germline CDR1 SGHRS, CDR2 YFSETQ. The CDR3 contains 15 residues. V lost 5 bases, J lost 4 bases, and 6 bases stayed unmatched. The CDR3, as DNA: TGCGCCAGCAGACGAGACAGGGGGCTCGGAAACACCATATATTTT. This sequence encodes CASRRDRGLGNTIYF.

V is TRBV5-1 and J is TRBJ1-2; 7 bases align to TRBD1. The CDR3 totals 16 residues. V gave up 3 bases and J gave up 4 bases; unmatched junction bases: 12. Germline V gives CDR1 SGHRS, CDR2 YFSETQ. The chain's CDR3 is CASSSGTETTFYGYTF. The DNA of the CDR3 is TGCGCCAGCAGCTCCGGGACAGAAACAACTTTCTATGGCTACACCTTC.

The chain combines TRBV7-3 with TRBJ2-5; TRBD1 might be the D (6 bases). V was shortened by 5 bases and J by 0 bases, with 13 bases between the two germline ends. Germline-derived CDR1 and CDR2 are SGHTA and FQGTGA. This CDR3 has 15 amino acids. The CDR3 DNA follows: TGTGCCAGCAGCCCTACAGGGACGAACCAAGAGACCCAGTACTTC. This sequence encodes CASSPTGTNQETQYF.

In this sample, this clone turned up a few times. The V call is TRBV11-1, the J call TRBJ2-7, with D perhaps matching TRBD2 (6 bases). This CDR3 has 17 residues. Looked up from germline, CDR1 is SGHAT and CDR2 is FQDESV (reference sequence). Trimming took 1 base from V and 0 from J, leaving 16 bases between them. CDR3 sequence (DNA): TGTGCCAGCAGCTTAGGTGCGGGACTCCCTGCCTCCTACGAGCAGTACTTC. Its translation: CASSLGAGLPASYEQYF.

This clone has only a few counts. The chain carries TRBV19 and TRBJ2-5, with TRBD2 identical over 8 bases. CDR3 length: 15 residues. V shed 1 base, J shed 2 bases, and the junction held 3 bases outside the gene matches. The germline V gene encodes CDR1 LNHDA and CDR2 SQIVND (reference sequence). The CDR3 loop is CASSIAGGGQETQYF. The CDR3 region has the DNA TGTGCCAGTAGTATAGCGGGAGGGGGACAAGAGACCCAGTACTTC.

V is TRBV15 and J is TRBJ1-1; 7 nucleotides align to TRBD1. V was pared by 2 bases and J by 7 bases, with 10 bases of the junction left unmatched. The germline V gene encodes CDR1 LNHNV and CDR2 YYDKDF (reference sequence). CDR3 length: 15 amino acids. CDR3 protein: CATSRTGVGHFEAFF. CDR3 bases: TGTGCCACCAGCAGAACAGGGGTCGGTCACTTTGAAGCTTTCTTT.

V usage is TRBV4-3 and J usage is TRBJ1-1, with a weak D call TRBD1 (5 bases). CDR3 length equals 15 residues. Germline CDR1 reads LGHNA; CDR2 reads YSLEER. Trimming removed 0 bases from V and 5 bases from J, with 13 bases in between. Here the CDR3 reads CASSQERGARTEAFF. The CDR3 DNA reads as TGCGCCAGCAGCCAAGAACGTGGGGCGCGTACTGAAGCTTTCTTT.

V usage is TRBV5-1 and J usage is TRBJ1-4, with unresolved D. The V gene's germline CDR1 is SGHRS and CDR2 YFSETQ. The V and J ends lost 4 bases and 8 bases respectively, with 15 bases between them. The CDR3 contains 14 residues. Here the CDR3 reads CASSPGPGGEKLFF. CDR3 in DNA: TGCGCCAGCAGCCCCGGGCCAGGCGGGGAAAAACTGTTTTTT.

This clone has more than one count but fewer than ten. The rearrangement joins TRBV10-3 to TRBJ2-7; 11 bases line up with TRBD2. The V gene's germline CDR1 is ENHRY and CDR2 SYGVKD. The CDR3 is 15 amino acids. V dropped 2 bases and J dropped 3; count of bases not matched to a gene: 3. The CDR3 protein is CAISERLAGSYEQYF. CDR3 bases: TGTGCCATCAGTGAGAGACTAGCGGGGAGCTACGAGCAGTACTTC.

This clone was seen more than once but under ten times. The rearrangement joins TRBV4-1 to TRBJ1-1, with a tentative D call TRBD1 (6 bases). The germline V gene encodes CDR1 MGHRA and CDR2 YSYEKL. The CDR3 totals 13 residues. Trimming stripped 5 bases from V and 3 bases from J, with 10 bases between. The CDR3, as DNA: TGCGCCAGCAGCGTAGAGGGGGACACTGAAGCTTTCTTT. It encodes CASSVEGDTEAFF.

This clone came up a few times. The chain recombines TRBV15 with TRBJ2-5; a weak D match, TRBD2 (5 bases). V lost 0 bases, J lost 4 bases, and 15 bases lay in between. Germline-derived CDR1 and CDR2 are LNHNV and YYDKDF (reference sequence). The CDR3 is 16 amino acids. The CDR3 is CATSRERSVSGETQYF. The CDR3, as DNA: TGTGCCACCAGCAGAGAAAGGAGTGTGAGCGGAGAGACCCAGTACTTC. Drawing the rest from reference TRBV15 and TRBJ2-5, the complete variable domain is DAMVIQNPRYQVTQFGKPVTLSCSQTLNHNVMYWYQQKSSQAPKLLFHYYDKDFNNEADTPDNFQSRRPNTSFCFLDIRSPGLGDTAMYLCATSRERSVSGETQYFGPGTRLLVL.

The chain combines TRBV28 with TRBJ2-7, with D possibly matching TRBD2 (5 bases). This CDR3 is built from 16 residues. V gave up 6 bases and J gave up 2 bases, with 20 bases separating them. The germline gives CDR1 MDHEN, CDR2 SYDVKM. CDR3 nucleotides: TGTGCCAGCAGCCCTCCGGGCGGGCCACGCACCTACGAGCAGTACTTC. As protein: CASSPPGGPRTYEQYF.

This clone was recorded a few times. The chain recombines TRBV9 with TRBJ2-2; tentative D call: TRBD1 (6 bases). V lost 2 bases to trimming and J lost 6 bases, with 17 bases between them. CDR1 is SGDLS and CDR2 is YYNGEE in the germline V gene. CDR3 length: 16 residues. The DNA of the CDR3 is TGTGCCAGCAGCGTCCGTCTGAGGCAGGGGCCCGGGGAGCTGTTTTTT. Amino acid sequence: CASSVRLRQGPGELFF.

This clone was counted a few times. V and J are TRBV19 and TRBJ1-1; possible D gene TRBD1, 6 bases. This CDR3 contains 12 residues. V was cut by 8 bases and J by 1 base, with 8 bases left in between. From germline, CDR1 is LNHDA and CDR2 SQIVND (reference sequence). Written as DNA, the CDR3 is TGTGCCAGTGAACAGGGGAACACTGAAGCTTTCTTT. Encoded protein: CASEQGNTEAFF.

This clone has only a few counts. This chain links TRBV5-1 with TRBJ2-2; D remains unclear. Trimming took 7 bases from V and 0 from J, leaving 16 bases between them. The CDR3 extends over 16 amino acids. Germline CDR1 is SGHRS and CDR2 is YFSETQ. CDR3 amino acids: CASRNSAVANTGELFF. The CDR3 DNA reads TGCGCCAGCCGCAACTCTGCGGTTGCGAACACCGGGGAGCTGTTTTTT.

This chain connects TRBV7-2 to TRBJ2-7; a possible D gene is TRBD1 (7 bases). Germline V gene lookup returns CDR1 SGHTA and CDR2 FQGNSA. V lost 4 bases to trimming and J lost 0 bases, with 16 bases between them. The CDR3 extends over 16 amino acids. CDR3 residues: CASSSDGGQSSYEQYF. For the CDR3, the DNA is TGTGCCAGCAGCTCTGACGGGGGACAGAGCTCCTACGAGCAGTACTTC.

The V gene is TRBV7-9, the J gene TRBJ1-1; unclear D gene. Trimming pared 11 bases from V and 10 bases from J, leaving 14 bases between. Looked up from germline, CDR1 is SEHNR and CDR2 is FQNEAQ (reference sequence). CDR3 size: 10 residues. For the CDR3, the DNA is TGTGCCGGCGCTCTTAGGAGAGCTTTCTTT. It codes for CAGALRRAFF.

The genes are TRBV18 and TRBJ1-1; tentative D call: TRBD1 (6 bases). V shed 3 bases and J shed 0 bases, with 8 bases lying between them. Germline V CDR1 and CDR2: KGHSH, LQKENI. This CDR3 is 14 amino acids long. The CDR3 nucleotides read TGTGCCAGCTCACCGCAGGGGTTGAACACTGAAGCTTTCTTT. Its translation: CASSPQGLNTEAFF.